A selection of T cell receptor beta chains follows, all from one sample in a study of somatic mutations in cytotoxic T cells in rheumatoid arthritis. Only in-frame clones appear in the TCRdb table, and some are missing; sequencing was by immunoSEQ multiplex PCR. The sample yields roughly 14,000 clones, 77% seen once. Sequencing input: CD8+ T cells sorted from blood. These receptors originate from an adult with rheumatoid arthritis. Each CDR3 is given with its conserved first and last residue. D genes are given only for firm matches. The size entry is marked missing in some rows and otherwise reads once, few, many or a size class.

j_call d_call v_call clone_size cdr3_aa cdr3_nt
TRBJ2-7 - TRBV19 - CASSINSYEQYF TGTGCCAGTAGTATTAACAGCTACGAGCAGTACTTC
TRBJ2-2 - TRBV28 - CASSLWSRGGGELFF TGTGCCAGCAGTTTATGGAGCAGGGGTGGCGGGGAGCTGTTTTTT
TRBJ2-7 - TRBV10-2 few CASSDGGSYEQYF TGCGCCAGCAGTGACGGGGGCTCCTACGAGCAGTACTTC
TRBJ1-3 - TRBV27 - CASSPGNSGNTIYF TGTGCCAGCAGCCCAGGAAACTCTGGAAACACCATATATTTT
TRBJ2-1 - TRBV5-1 - CASSGPDPNEQFF TGCGCCAGCAGCGGACCAGATCCTAATGAGCAGTTCTTC
TRBJ1-2 - TRBV27 - CASRDNYGYTF TGTGCCAGCAGGGACAACTATGGCTACACCTTC
TRBJ1-4 - TRBV25-1 - CASSGPKRGNEKLFF TGTGCCAGCAGCGGCCCCAAAAGGGGGAATGAAAAACTGTTTTTT
TRBJ2-1 TRBD2 TRBV7-6 - CASSLGGGNNEQFF TGTGCCAGCAGCTTAGGCGGGGGGAACAATGAGCAGTTCTTC
TRBJ1-1 - TRBV13 - CASSARVQGEAFF TGTGCCAGCAGCGCCAGGGTACAGGGTGAAGCTTTCTTT
TRBJ2-5 - TRBV10-2 - CASSDSGEQETQYF TGCGCCAGCAGTGATTCAGGGGAACAAGAGACCCAGTACTTC
TRBJ2-7 TRBD1 TRBV10-3 few CAISESMYRGNEQYF TGTGCCATCAGTGAGTCGATGTACAGGGGTAACGAGCAGTACTTC
TRBJ1-1 - TRBV4-1 few CASSQDPVNTEAFF TGCGCCAGCAGCCAAGATCCCGTGAACACTGAAGCTTTCTTT
TRBJ1-6 - TRBV10-2 - CASIMRLSYNSPLHF TGCGCCAGCATTATGAGACTGAGCTATAATTCACCCCTCCACTTT
TRBJ2-7 - TRBV10-3 - CAISSPPRDKILEILYF TGTGCCATCAGTTCACCTCCTCGGGACAAGATCTTAGAAATACTGTACTTC
TRBJ1-5 TRBD1 TRBV15 - CATSTRDRGLQPQHF TGTGCCACCAGCACCCGGGACAGGGGGCTTCAGCCCCAGCATTTT
TRBJ1-2 - TRBV5-6 few CASSLEGVKTYGYTF TGTGCCAGCAGCTTGGAAGGAGTGAAGACCTATGGCTACACCTTC
TRBJ1-4 - TRBV11-2 - CASSLGTQGYNEKLFF TGTGCCAGCAGCTTAGGCACGCAGGGCTATAATGAAAAACTGTTTTTT
TRBJ1-1 - TRBV5-1 - CASSLAINTLNTEAFF TGCGCCAGCAGCTTAGCCATTAACACCCTGAACACTGAAGCTTTCTTT
TRBJ2-5 - TRBV25-1 - CASSPGTPQYF TGTGCCAGCAGCCCCGGGACGCCACAGTACTTC
TRBJ2-1 - TRBV19 - CASILPNRDRRWEQFF TGTGCCAGTATCCTTCCGAACCGGGACCGAAGGTGGGAGCAGTTCTTC
TRBJ2-5 TRBD2 TRBV5-1 - CASSYLAGAPGETQYF TGCGCCAGCAGTTACCTAGCGGGGGCACCTGGGGAGACCCAGTACTTC
TRBJ2-7 - TRBV5-6 once CASRVQGGSVGEQYF TGTGCCAGCAGAGTTCAGGGGGGGTCCGTAGGGGAGCAGTACTTC
TRBJ1-2 - TRBV10-2 - CASSESPAGLGGYTF TGCGCCAGCAGTGAGTCTCCGGCGGGGCTAGGTGGCTACACCTTC
TRBJ2-7 - TRBV11-2 - CASSSGHTGAEQYF TGTGCCAGCAGCTCGGGACACACGGGGGCCGAGCAGTACTTC
TRBJ2-1 - TRBV13 - CASSPGGYNEQFF TGTGCCAGCAGCCCCGGAGGATACAATGAGCAGTTCTTC
TRBJ1-4 - TRBV15 - CATSTGQRKLFF TGTGCCACCAGCACCGGGCAGCGCAAACTGTTTTTT
TRBJ1-2 - TRBV10-3 once CAIGTRRAVGYGYTF TGTGCCATCGGAACACGACGGGCTGTGGGCTATGGCTACACCTTC
TRBJ2-1 TRBD2 TRBV10-2 - CASSRLAGSYNEQFF TGCGCCAGCAGTAGACTAGCGGGGAGTTACAATGAGCAGTTCTTC
TRBJ2-7 - TRBV11-2 few CASSLGGHEQYF TGTGCCAGCAGCTTAGGAGGCCACGAGCAGTACTTC
TRBJ2-3 TRBD2 TRBV7-8 - CASSLDPREGYTDTQYF TGTGCCAGCAGCTTAGATCCCCGGGAGGGTTACACAGATACGCAGTATTTT
TRBJ2-2 - TRBV6-1 - CASSSRGLNTGELFF TGTGCCAGCAGCTCCCGGGGCCTAAACACCGGGGAGCTGTTTTTT
TRBJ1-2 TRBD1 TRBV5-5 - CASSLGDRGLYGYTF TGTGCCAGCAGCTTGGGAGACAGGGGCCTCTATGGCTACACCTTC
TRBJ1-5 TRBD1 TRBV5-8 - CASSQTGGGQPQHF TGTGCCAGCAGCCAAACAGGGGGAGGCCAGCCCCAGCATTTT
TRBJ1-6 TRBD1 TRBV6-5 - CASSYSRTGDSPLHF TGTGCCAGCAGTTACTCCAGGACAGGGGATTCACCCCTCCACTTT
TRBJ1-1 TRBD1 TRBV5-4 - CASTGVEDTEAFF TGTGCCAGTACAGGGGTAGAGGACACTGAAGCTTTCTTT
TRBJ2-1 - TRBV21-1 - CASSKEEGERDEQFF TGTGCCAGCAGCAAAGAAGAAGGGGAGAGAGATGAGCAGTTCTTC
TRBJ1-2 TRBD1 TRBV27 - CASSFTQGAGGYGYTF TGTGCCAGCAGTTTCACACAGGGGGCGGGTGGCTATGGCTACACCTTC
TRBJ2-5 TRBD2 TRBV27 - CASSSSGGAIWETQYF TGTGCCAGCAGTTCTAGCGGGGGAGCTATATGGGAGACCCAGTACTTC
TRBJ2-2 TRBD2 TRBV28 once CASRSSGGLRETGELFF TGTGCCAGCAGGTCCAGCGGGGGGTTAAGGGAGACCGGGGAGCTGTTTTTT
TRBJ2-2 - TRBV5-1 - CASSSGGDLVLGELFF TGCGCCAGCAGCAGTGGTGGGGATCTCGTATTGGGGGAGCTGTTTTTT
TRBJ1-2 - TRBV6-6 - CASSARVYGYTF TGTGCCAGCAGTGCCAGGGTCTATGGCTACACCTTC
TRBJ1-2 - TRBV9 - CASSVGAALRDGYTF TGTGCCAGCAGCGTAGGGGCCGCGCTACGTGATGGCTACACCTTC
TRBJ1-6 TRBD1 TRBV4-1 - CASSHRQGRNNSPLHF TGCGCCAGCAGCCATCGACAGGGCCGTAATAATTCACCCCTCCACTTT